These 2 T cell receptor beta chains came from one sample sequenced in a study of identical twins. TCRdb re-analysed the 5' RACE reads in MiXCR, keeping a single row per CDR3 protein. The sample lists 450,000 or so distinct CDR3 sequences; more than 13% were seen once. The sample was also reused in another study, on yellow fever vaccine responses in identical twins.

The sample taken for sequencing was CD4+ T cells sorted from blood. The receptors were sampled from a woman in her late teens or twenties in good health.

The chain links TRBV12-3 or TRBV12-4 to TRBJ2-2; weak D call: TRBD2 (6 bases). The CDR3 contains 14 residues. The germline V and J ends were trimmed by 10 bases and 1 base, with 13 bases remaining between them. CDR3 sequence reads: CATLARENTGELFF. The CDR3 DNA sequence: TGTGCCACCCTCGCGCGGGAGAACACCGGGGAGCTGTTTTTT.

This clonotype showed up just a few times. CDR3 sequence: CASSADRSTDTQYF. In DNA, the CDR3 is TGTGCCAGCAGTGCGGACAGGAGCACAGATACGCAGTATTTT. The chain couples TRBV12-3 or TRBV12-4 to TRBJ2-3, with TRBD1 matching 7 bases. V trimming: 5 bases; J trimming: 0 bases; junction bases outside the gene matches: 2. The CDR3 runs 14 residues.